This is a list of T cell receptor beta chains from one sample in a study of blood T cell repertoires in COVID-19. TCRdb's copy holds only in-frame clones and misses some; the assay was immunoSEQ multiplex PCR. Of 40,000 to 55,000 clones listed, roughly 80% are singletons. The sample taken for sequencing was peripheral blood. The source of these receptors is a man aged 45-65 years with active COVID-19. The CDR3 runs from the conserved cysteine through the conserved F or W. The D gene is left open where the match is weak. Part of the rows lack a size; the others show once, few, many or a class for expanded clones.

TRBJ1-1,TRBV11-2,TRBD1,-,CASSSKNRGGEAFF,TGTGCCAGCAGCTCAAAGAACAGGGGAGGTGAAGCTTTCTTT
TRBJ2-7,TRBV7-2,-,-,CASSLERVGQYF,TGTGCCAGCAGCTTAGAGAGGGTTGGGCAGTACTTC
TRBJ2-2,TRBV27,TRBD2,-,CASRRRGRTSGGGINTGELFF,TGTGCCAGCAGGCGGCGGGGCCGGACTAGCGGGGGGGGGATTAACACCGGGGAGCTGTTTTTT
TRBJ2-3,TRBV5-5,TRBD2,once,CASSRGGTDTQYF,TGTGCCAGCAGTCGCGGGGGGACAGATACGCAGTATTTT
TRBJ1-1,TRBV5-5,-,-,CASSFGEGTEAFF,TGTGCCAGCAGCTTCGGGGAGGGGACTGAAGCTTTCTTT
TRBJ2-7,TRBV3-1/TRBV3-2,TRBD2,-,CASSDSSGEQYF,TGTGCCAGCAGTGACTCTAGCGGCGAGCAGTACTTC
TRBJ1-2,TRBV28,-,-,CASSFKGGGYGYTF,TGTGCCAGCAGTTTCAAGGGGGGGGGCTATGGCTACACCTTC
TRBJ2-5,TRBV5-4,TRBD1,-,CASRPGTGWGETQYF,TGTGCCAGCAGGCCCGGGACAGGGTGGGGCGAGACCCAGTACTTC
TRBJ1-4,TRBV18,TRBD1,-,CASSYVPGQRYATNEKLFF,TGTGCCAGCTCATACGTACCGGGACAGCGATATGCAACTAATGAAAAACTGTTTTTT
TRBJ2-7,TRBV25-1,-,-,CASSTYREGSSYEQYF,TGTGCCAGCAGTACCTACAGGGAGGGGAGCTCCTACGAGCAGTACTTC
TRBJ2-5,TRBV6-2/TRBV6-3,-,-,CASSSPPTGQETQYF,TGTGCCAGCAGTTCCCCACCGACAGGCCAAGAGACCCAGTACTTC
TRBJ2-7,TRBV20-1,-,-,CSASLGDTSEQYF,TGCAGTGCTAGTCTCGGGGACACCTCCGAGCAGTACTTC
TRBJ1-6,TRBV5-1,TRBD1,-,CASSLQGDNNSPLHF,TGCGCCAGCAGCTTACAGGGGGACAATAATTCACCCCTCCACTTT
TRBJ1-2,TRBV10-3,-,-,CAISVGPVGYGYTF,TGTGCCATCAGTGTGGGGCCTGTTGGCTATGGCTACACCTTC
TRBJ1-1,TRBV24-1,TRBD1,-,CATSDPGQGNTEAFF,TGTGCCACCAGTGATCCCGGACAGGGGAACACTGAAGCTTTCTTT
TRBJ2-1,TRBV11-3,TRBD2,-,CASSSRLAGGLNEQFF,TGTGCCAGCAGCTCCCGACTAGCGGGGGGACTCAATGAGCAGTTCTTC
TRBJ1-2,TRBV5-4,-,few,CASSQPAGTNNGGYTF,TGTGCCAGCAGCCAACCGGCCGGGACAAACAACGGTGGCTACACCTTC
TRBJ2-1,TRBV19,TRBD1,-,CASSIFQGAYNEQFF,TGTGCCAGTAGTATTTTTCAGGGGGCCTACAATGAGCAGTTCTTC
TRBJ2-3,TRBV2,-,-,CASSRGTDTQYF,TGTGCCAGCAGTCGGGGCACAGATACGCAGTATTTT
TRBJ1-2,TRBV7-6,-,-,CASSLGGRGNYGYTF,TGTGCCAGCAGCTTAGGGGGTAGGGGTAACTATGGCTACACCTTC
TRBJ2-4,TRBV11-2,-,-,CASSSAGAKNIQYF,TGTGCCAGCAGCTCGGCAGGTGCCAAAAACATTCAGTACTTC
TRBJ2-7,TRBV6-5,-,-,CASRGRRGSYEQYF,TGTGCCAGCAGGGGTCGGCGGGGCTCCTACGAGCAGTACTTC
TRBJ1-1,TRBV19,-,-,CASRAEGLFTEAFF,TGTGCCAGTAGAGCGGAGGGACTCTTCACTGAAGCTTTCTTT
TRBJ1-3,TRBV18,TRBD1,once,CASSSSPGQGSGNTIYF,TGTGCCAGCTCATCGAGCCCGGGACAGGGCTCTGGAAACACCATATATTTT
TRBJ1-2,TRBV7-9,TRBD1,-,CASSLGQGVASTGYTF,TGTGCCAGCAGCTTGGGGCAGGGGGTCGCCTCGACTGGCTACACCTTC
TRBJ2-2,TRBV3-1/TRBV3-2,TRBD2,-,CASTGPGGSGTGELFF,TGTGCCAGCACCGGACCGGGAGGGTCGGGCACCGGGGAGCTGTTTTTT
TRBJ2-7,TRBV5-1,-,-,CASSPDSSYEQYF,TGCGCCAGCAGCCCGGACAGTTCCTACGAGCAGTACTTC
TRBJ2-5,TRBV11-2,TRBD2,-,CASSFGGIAGRETQYF,TGTGCCAGCAGCTTTGGGGGGATAGCGGGGCGAGAGACCCAGTACTTC
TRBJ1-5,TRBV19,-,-,CAIQRGYSNQPQHF,TGTGCCATCCAAAGGGGGTATAGCAATCAGCCCCAGCATTTT
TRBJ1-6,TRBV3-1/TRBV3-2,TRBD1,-,CASSQDRGQSSPLHF,TGTGCCAGCAGCCAGGACAGGGGTCAATCTTCACCCCTCCACTTT
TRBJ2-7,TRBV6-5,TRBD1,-,CASTVRQGAYEQYF,TGTGCCAGCACCGTCCGACAGGGAGCCTACGAGCAGTACTTC
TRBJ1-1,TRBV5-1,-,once,CASSFRVDTEAFF,TGCGCCAGCAGCTTCAGGGTTGACACTGAAGCTTTCTTT
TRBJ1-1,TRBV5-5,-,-,CASSLFVSQRTEAFF,TGTGCCAGCAGCTTGTTCGTATCCCAGCGAACTGAAGCTTTCTTT
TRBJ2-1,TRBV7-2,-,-,CASSKDTGAYNEQFF,TGTGCCAGCAGCAAGGACACCGGAGCCTACAATGAGCAGTTCTTC
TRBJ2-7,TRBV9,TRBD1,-,CASSVGTGFSYEQYF,TGTGCCAGCAGCGTCGGGACAGGGTTCTCCTACGAGCAGTACTTC
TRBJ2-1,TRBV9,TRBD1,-,CASSQGTALNEQFF,TGTGCCAGCAGCCAGGGGACAGCTCTCAATGAGCAGTTCTTC
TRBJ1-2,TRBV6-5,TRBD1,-,CASSSKTGIRYTF,TGTGCCAGCAGTTCAAAGACAGGGATTCGCTACACCTTC
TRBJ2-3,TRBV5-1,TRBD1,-,CASSNGQGGTDTQYF,TGCGCCAGCAGCAATGGACAGGGAGGAACAGATACGCAGTATTTT
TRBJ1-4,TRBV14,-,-,CASSQGRGQGYEKLFF,TGTGCCAGCAGCCAAGGTCGCGGGCAGGGGTACGAAAAACTGTTTTTT
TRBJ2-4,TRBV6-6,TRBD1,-,CASSYSSPTGGTRLGF,TGTGCCAGCAGTTACTCGTCCCCGACAGGGGGAACCCGGTTGGGTTTC
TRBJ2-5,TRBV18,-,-,CASFVGRGQETQYF,TGTGCCAGCTTCGTAGGCAGGGGCCAAGAGACCCAGTACTTC
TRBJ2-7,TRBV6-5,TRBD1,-,CASSYSGQGAYEQYF,TGTGCCAGCAGTTACTCGGGACAGGGGGCCTACGAGCAGTACTTC
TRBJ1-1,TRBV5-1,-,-,CASSLRSVGNTEAFF,TGCGCCAGCAGCCTCAGGTCGGTGGGGAACACTGAAGCTTTCTTT